This T cell receptor (beta chain) was sequenced in a study of blood T cells in healthy people across ages. General study results and limits: As age increased, TCR beta diversity per million T cells fell in a roughly linear fashion.

The count of this clonotype is one. What it binds is unknown. Through a sample-barcoded 5' primer and a J-beta primer mix, a second PCR was run for 7 to 11 cycles. From the 5' RACE reads, TCRdb called clonotypes with MiXCR, one entry per CDR3 protein. This table holds approximately 670,000 distinct CDR3 sequences, around 38% found once. This CDR3 is built from 14 residues. Trimming pared 7 bases from V and 1 base from J, leaving 14 bases between. In germline, CDR1 is SGHRS, CDR2 YFSETQ. The TCR sequence derives from a man of 80 years or more in good health. The V call is TRBV5-1, the J call TRBJ1-1; D might be TRBD1 (5 bases). Sequenced sample: blood. The CDR3 spells CASATSGRNTEAFF. CDR3 coding DNA: TGCGCCAGCGCAACATCAGGGCGGAACACTGAAGCTTTCTTT.